This TCR beta chain was identified during a study of blood T cell repertoires in COVID-19. Study background: Sample material is recorded as cDNA or gDNA derived from T cells, B-cell-depleted T cells, or PBMCs.

The repertoire was sequenced with immunoSEQ multiplex PCR; TCRdb's copy has only in-frame clones and lacks some. The table shows 150,000 to 200,000 clones, with 86% occurring only once. There are 17 residues in the CDR3. Trimming left V 9 bases short and J 0 bases short, with 20 bases between. Germline assignment: CDR1 KGHDR and CDR2 SFDVKD. This TCR was sampled from a woman of 80 years or more in a cohort sampled during active or convalescent COVID-19. The gene calls are TRBV24-1 and TRBJ1-5; D perhaps matches TRBD1 (6 bases). The sequenced sample consisted of peripheral blood. The CDR3: CATQIGQRGGSNQPQHF. CDR3 coding DNA: TGTGCCACCCAGATAGGGCAGAGGGGGGGTAGCAATCAGCCCCAGCATTTT.